These T cell receptor beta chains were read from a single sample in a study of blood T cell repertoires in COVID-19. Libraries were prepared by immunoSEQ multiplex PCR; TCRdb keeps only in-frame clonotypes and omits some of them. Counted here are some 250,000 clones, roughly 85% occurring once; the ten biggest clones make up under 2.5%. The specimen was PBMCs or T cells enriched from blood (not recorded which). The source of these receptors is a woman aged 45-60 years who had recovered from COVID-19. The CDR3 runs from the conserved cysteine through the conserved F or W. D genes are given only for firm matches. Clone size is shown for a subset of rows, as once, few, many or a class of expanded clone.

17 | TRBJ1-1 | TRBV7-9 | once | TRBD1 | CASSTPRGSGRWTEAFF | TGTGCCAGCAGCACGCCCAGGGGGTCGGGAAGATGGACTGAAGCTTTCTTT
14 | TRBJ2-7 | TRBV6-6 | - | TRBD1 | CASSLRDSSYEQYF | TGTGCCAGCAGCCTCCGGGACAGTTCCTACGAGCAGTACTTC
15 | TRBJ2-4 | TRBV6-1 | few | - | CASSEAGGVRNIQYF | TGTGCCAGCAGTGAAGCAGGAGGGGTTAGAAACATTCAGTACTTC
13 | TRBJ2-7 | TRBV19 | - | - | CASSFVTGYEQYF | TGTGCCAGTAGTTTCGTCACAGGTTACGAGCAGTACTTC
14 | TRBJ2-7 | TRBV6-2/TRBV6-3 | - | - | CASNPAAGSYEQYF | TGTGCCAGCAACCCAGCGGCTGGCTCCTACGAGCAGTACTTC
18 | TRBJ2-1 | TRBV12-2 | - | - | CASRLAPGQGVGYNEQFF | TGTGCAAGTCGCTTAGCCCCGGGACAGGGGGTCGGCTACAATGAGCAGTTCTTC
17 | TRBJ2-7 | TRBV27 | - | TRBD2 | CASSSRLAARGAYEQYF | TGTGCCAGCAGTTCACGACTAGCGGCCCGGGGGGCCTACGAGCAGTACTTC
16 | TRBJ2-7 | TRBV28 | - | - | CASSFFGSTSSYEQYF | TGTGCCAGCAGTTTCTTCGGGTCGACGAGCTCCTACGAGCAGTACTTC
15 | TRBJ1-2 | TRBV18 | - | - | CASSPPGPPLDGYTF | TGTGCCAGCTCACCCCCAGGGCCGCCTCTGGATGGCTACACCTTC
15 | TRBJ1-6 | TRBV5-1 | - | - | CASSVRSTEGSPLHF | TGCGCCAGCAGCGTGCGTTCTACGGAGGGTTCACCCCTCCACTTT
13 | TRBJ1-1 | TRBV12-3/TRBV12-4 | - | - | CASSFNRATEAFF | TGTGCCAGCAGTTTTAACCGAGCCACTGAAGCTTTCTTT
17 | TRBJ1-5 | TRBV4-2 | once | - | CASRLEGGGASNQPQHF | TGTGCCAGCAGACTCGAAGGGGGAGGGGCTAGCAATCAGCCCCAGCATTTT
14 | TRBJ2-3 | TRBV5-6 | - | TRBD2 | CATRREPSTDTQYF | TGTGCCACCAGGCGGGAGCCTTCAACAGATACGCAGTATTTT
10 | TRBJ2-7 | TRBV30 | - | TRBD2 | CASRLAEQYF | TGTGCCTCCCGACTAGCCGAGCAGTACTTC
15 | TRBJ1-3 | TRBV11-3 | - | - | CASSLAGSSGNTIYF | TGTGCCAGCAGCTTAGCTGGGAGCTCTGGAAACACCATATATTTT
17 | TRBJ1-2 | TRBV19 | - | - | CASSMVAGIGIKHGYTF | TGTGCCAGTAGTATGGTGGCAGGGATAGGTATTAAGCATGGCTACACCTTC
14 | TRBJ1-2 | TRBV6-5 | - | - | CASSSEGDRYGYTF | TGTGCCAGCAGTTCCGAGGGAGACCGCTATGGCTACACCTTC
14 | TRBJ2-7 | TRBV30 | few | TRBD2 | CAWRSRGGSYEQYF | TGTGCCTGGAGGTCTCGGGGGGGCTCCTACGAGCAGTACTTC
13 | TRBJ1-5 | TRBV12-3/TRBV12-4 | - | TRBD1 | CASSSDSTGVKYF | TGTGCCAGCAGTTCCGATTCGACAGGGGTAAAGTATTTT
14 | TRBJ2-5 | TRBV27 | once | TRBD1 | CASSQTGFGETQYF | TGTGCCAGCAGCCAGACAGGGTTTGGAGAGACCCAGTACTTC
16 | TRBJ2-1 | TRBV7-3 | - | TRBD2 | CASSYTSGRAKNEQFF | TGTGCCAGCAGCTACACTAGCGGGAGGGCGAAGAATGAGCAGTTCTTC
15 | TRBJ1-3 | TRBV3-1/TRBV3-2 | - | - | CASSQETRGGNTIYF | TGTGCCAGCAGCCAAGAAACCCGCGGGGGAAACACCATATATTTT
16 | TRBJ1-1 | TRBV2 | - | TRBD1 | CASSGTRGGMNTEAFF | TGTGCCAGCAGTGGGACCCGAGGGGGCATGAACACTGAAGCTTTCTTT
15 | TRBJ1-2 | TRBV2 | - | - | CASSEQGPANYGYTF | TGTGCCAGCAGTGAACAGGGCCCCGCTAACTATGGCTACACCTTC
16 | TRBJ2-1 | TRBV7-6 | - | TRBD2 | CASSITAGEIPNEQFF | TGTGCCAGCAGCATAACAGCGGGAGAAATTCCCAATGAGCAGTTCTTC